This T cell receptor beta chain was captured in a study of cytomegalovirus exposure and HLA in healthy donors. CDR1 and CDR2 (germline): WSHSY, SAAADI. V trimming: 5 bases; J trimming: 8 bases; junction bases outside the gene matches: 6. This CDR3 spans 15 amino acids. Study outcomes and limitations: In a later analysis, a genetic analysis reported fewer productive-TCR N-insertions in an Asian-associated ancestry cluster than the cohort average. In a later analysis, at a false discovery rate of 0.05, over 15,000 TCR beta sequences matched HLA alleles. Data from an earlier analysis indicated that most TCR beta V segments were productive either about 90% or about 30% of the time. The authors enumerated around 150 TCR beta chains as linked to cytomegalovirus.

It was with 60 Vbeta and 13 Jbeta primers that the PCR ran. The repertoire was sequenced with immunoSEQ multiplex PCR; TCRdb's copy has only in-frame clones and lacks some. The sample lists 90,000 to 100,000 clones; about 81% were seen once. Notes on this clone: Its antigen is not known.

Sequencing was performed on PBMCs. This receptor was identified in a middle-aged man in good health and CMV-seronegative. The chain links TRBV10-2 to TRBJ2-1; 13 nucleotides align to TRBD2. The CDR3 loop reads CASSQTSGGVDEQFF. CDR3 DNA: TGCGCCAGCAGTCAAACTAGCGGGGGGGTTGATGAGCAGTTCTTC.